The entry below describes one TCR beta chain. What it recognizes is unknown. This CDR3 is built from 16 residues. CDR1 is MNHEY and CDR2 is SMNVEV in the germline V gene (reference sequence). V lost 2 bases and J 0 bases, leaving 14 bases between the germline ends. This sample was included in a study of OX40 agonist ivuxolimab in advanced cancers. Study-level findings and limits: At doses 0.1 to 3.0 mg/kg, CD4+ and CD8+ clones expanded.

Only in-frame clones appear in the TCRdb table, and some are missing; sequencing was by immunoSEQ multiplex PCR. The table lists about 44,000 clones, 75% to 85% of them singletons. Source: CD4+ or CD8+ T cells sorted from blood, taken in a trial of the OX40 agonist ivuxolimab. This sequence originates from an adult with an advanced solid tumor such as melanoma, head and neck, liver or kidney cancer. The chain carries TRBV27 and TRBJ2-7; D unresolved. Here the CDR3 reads CASSLDGPPHSYEQYF. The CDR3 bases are TGTGCCAGCAGTTTAGACGGGCCCCCCCACTCCTACGAGCAGTACTTC.